This T cell receptor beta chain derives from a study of blood T cell repertoires in COVID-19. Study-level background: The study drew acute and convalescent COVID-19 samples from the United States, Italy and Spain. Sample material is recorded as cDNA or gDNA derived from T cells, B-cell-depleted T cells, or PBMCs.

Profiling relied on immunoSEQ multiplex PCR, and the TCRdb table lists in-frame clones only, not all of them. The sample has under 300,000 clones, 85% seen once. Per germline, CDR1 MDHEN and CDR2 SYDVKM. The CDR3 sequence is 15 residues long. Trimming removed 6 bases at V and 4 bases at J, with 18 bases between. The sample consisted of peripheral blood. This clonotype was sampled from a human donor in a cohort sampled during active COVID-19. The gene calls are TRBV28 and TRBJ1-1; TRBD1 is a possible D gene (5 bases). CDR3 sequence (DNA): TGTGCCAGCAGGCTCCTCGGGGGAAGGAGCACTGAAGCTTTCTTT. Amino acid sequence: CASRLLGGRSTEAFF.